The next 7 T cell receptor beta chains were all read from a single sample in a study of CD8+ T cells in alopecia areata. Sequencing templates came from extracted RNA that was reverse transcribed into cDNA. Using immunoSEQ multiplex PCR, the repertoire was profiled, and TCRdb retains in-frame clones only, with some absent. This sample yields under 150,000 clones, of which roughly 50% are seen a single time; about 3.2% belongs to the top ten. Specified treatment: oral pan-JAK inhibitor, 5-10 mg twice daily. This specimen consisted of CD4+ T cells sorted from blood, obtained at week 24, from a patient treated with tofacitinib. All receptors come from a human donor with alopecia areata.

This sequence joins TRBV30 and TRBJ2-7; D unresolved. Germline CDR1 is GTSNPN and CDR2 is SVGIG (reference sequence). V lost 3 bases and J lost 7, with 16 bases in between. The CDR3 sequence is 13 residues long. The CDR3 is CAWSLYEWVEQYF. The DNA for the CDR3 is TGTGCCTGGAGCCTCTACGAGTGGGTGGAGCAGTACTTC.

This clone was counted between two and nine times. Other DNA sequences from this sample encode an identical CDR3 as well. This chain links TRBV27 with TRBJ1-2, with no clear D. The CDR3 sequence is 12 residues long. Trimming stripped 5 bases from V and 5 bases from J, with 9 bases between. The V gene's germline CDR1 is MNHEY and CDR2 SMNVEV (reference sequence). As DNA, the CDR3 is TGTGCCAGCAGTCCCCTGGGGTATGGCTACACCTTC. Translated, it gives CASSPLGYGYTF.

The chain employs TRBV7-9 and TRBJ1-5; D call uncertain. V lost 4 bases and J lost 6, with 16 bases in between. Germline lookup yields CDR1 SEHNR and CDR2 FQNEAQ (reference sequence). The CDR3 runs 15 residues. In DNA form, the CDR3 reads TGTGCCAGCAGCTCGAAGGGAATCGGCGCTCAGCCCCAGCATTTT. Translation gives CASSSKGIGAQPQHF.

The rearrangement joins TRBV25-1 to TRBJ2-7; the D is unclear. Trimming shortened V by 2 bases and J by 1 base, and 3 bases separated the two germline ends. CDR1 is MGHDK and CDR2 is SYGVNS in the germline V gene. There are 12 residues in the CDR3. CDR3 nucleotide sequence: TGTGCCAGCAGTGAAGGGTCCTACGAGCAGTACTTC. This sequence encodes CASSEGSYEQYF.

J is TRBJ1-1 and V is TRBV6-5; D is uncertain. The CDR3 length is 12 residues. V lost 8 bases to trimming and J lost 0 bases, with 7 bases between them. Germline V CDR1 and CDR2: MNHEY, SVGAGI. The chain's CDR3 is CASVGMNTEAFF. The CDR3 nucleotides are TGTGCCAGCGTAGGGATGAACACTGAAGCTTTCTTT.

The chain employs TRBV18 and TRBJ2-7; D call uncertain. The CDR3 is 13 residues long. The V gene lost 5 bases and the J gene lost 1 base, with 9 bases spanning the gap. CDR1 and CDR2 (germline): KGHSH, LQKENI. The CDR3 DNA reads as TGTGCCAGCTCAATTGACCAATCCTACGAGCAGTACTTC. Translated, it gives CASSIDQSYEQYF.

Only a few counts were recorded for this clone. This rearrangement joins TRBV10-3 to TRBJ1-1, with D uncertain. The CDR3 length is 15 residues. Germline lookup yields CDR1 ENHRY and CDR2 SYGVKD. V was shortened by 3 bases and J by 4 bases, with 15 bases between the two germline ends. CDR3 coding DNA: TGTGCCATCAGTGAAAACCCAATGGGAAGCACTGAAGCTTTCTTT. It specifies CAISENPMGSTEAFF.